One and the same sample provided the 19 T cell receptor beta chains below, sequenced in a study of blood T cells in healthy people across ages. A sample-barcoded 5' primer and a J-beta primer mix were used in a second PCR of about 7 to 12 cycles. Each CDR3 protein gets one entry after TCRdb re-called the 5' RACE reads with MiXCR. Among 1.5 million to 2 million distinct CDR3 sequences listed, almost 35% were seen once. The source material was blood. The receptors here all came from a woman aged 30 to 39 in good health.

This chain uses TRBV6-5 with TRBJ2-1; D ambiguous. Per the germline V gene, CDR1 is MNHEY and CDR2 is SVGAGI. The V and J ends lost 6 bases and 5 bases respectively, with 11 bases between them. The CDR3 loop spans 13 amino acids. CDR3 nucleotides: TGTGCCAGCAGGCGGATCAGTGACAATGAGCAGTTCTTC. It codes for CASRRISDNEQFF.

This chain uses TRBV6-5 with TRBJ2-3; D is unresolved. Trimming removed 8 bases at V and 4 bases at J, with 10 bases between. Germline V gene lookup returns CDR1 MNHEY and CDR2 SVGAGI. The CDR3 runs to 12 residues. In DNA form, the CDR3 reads TGTGCCAGCCTCTACGGGCCAGATACGCAGTATTTT. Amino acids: CASLYGPDTQYF.

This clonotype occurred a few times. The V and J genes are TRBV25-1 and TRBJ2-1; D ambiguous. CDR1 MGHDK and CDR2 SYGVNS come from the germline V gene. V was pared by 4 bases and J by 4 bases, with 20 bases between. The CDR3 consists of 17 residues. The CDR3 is CASSGPKRITIYNEQFF. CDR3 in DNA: TGTGCCAGCAGTGGCCCTAAAAGAATAACTATATACAATGAGCAGTTCTTC.

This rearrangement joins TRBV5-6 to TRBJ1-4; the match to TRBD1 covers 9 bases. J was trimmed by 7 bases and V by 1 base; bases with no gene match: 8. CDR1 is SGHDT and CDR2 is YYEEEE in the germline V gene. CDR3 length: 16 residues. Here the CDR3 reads CASSLSPGQGGEKLFF. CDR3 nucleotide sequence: TGTGCCAGCAGCTTGAGCCCGGGACAGGGCGGTGAAAAACTGTTTTTT.

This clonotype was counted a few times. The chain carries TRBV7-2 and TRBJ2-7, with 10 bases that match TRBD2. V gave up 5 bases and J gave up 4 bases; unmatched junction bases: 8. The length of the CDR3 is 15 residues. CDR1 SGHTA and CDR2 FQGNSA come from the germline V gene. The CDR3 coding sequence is TGTGCCAGCAGCCATAATGGACTAGCGGTATACGAGCAGTACTTC. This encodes CASSHNGLAVYEQYF.

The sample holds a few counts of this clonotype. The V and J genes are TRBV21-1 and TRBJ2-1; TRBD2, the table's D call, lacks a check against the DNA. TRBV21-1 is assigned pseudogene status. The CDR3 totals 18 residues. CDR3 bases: TGTGCCAGCAGCAAAGCGCTATGGGCTAGCGGACCCTACAATGAGCAGTTCTTC. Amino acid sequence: CASSKALWASGPYNEQFF.

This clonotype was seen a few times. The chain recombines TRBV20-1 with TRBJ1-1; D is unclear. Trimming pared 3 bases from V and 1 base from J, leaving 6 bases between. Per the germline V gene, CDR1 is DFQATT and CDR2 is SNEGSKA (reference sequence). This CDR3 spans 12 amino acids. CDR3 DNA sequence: TGCAGTGCTAGCCACGGGAACACTGAAGCTTTCTTT. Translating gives CSASHGNTEAFF.

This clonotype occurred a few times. The CDR3 DNA reads as TGCAGTGCTAGAGGTAGCGGGGGGGCCTCCCGCACAGATACGCAGTATTTT. This translates into CSARGSGGASRTDTQYF. The rearrangement joins TRBV20-1 to TRBJ2-3; TRBD2 aligns across 11 bases. The CDR3 has 17 amino acids. Unmatched junction bases numbered 7, after V lost 1 base and J lost 1 base. CDR1 and CDR2 from the germline V gene are DFQATT and SNEGSKA (reference sequence).

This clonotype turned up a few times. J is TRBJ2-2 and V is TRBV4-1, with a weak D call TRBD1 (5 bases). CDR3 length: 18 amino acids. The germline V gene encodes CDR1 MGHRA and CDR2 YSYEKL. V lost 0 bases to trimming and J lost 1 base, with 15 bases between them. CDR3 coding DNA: TGCGCCAGCAGCCAAGAACAAGGGGCCCTACTGAACACCGGGGAGCTGTTTTTT. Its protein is CASSQEQGALLNTGELFF.

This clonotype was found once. The chain's CDR3 is CSVKTGGNYGYTF. In DNA form, the CDR3 reads TGCAGCGTCAAGACAGGGGGGAACTATGGCTACACCTTC. The chain is built from TRBV29-1 and TRBJ1-2, with 9 bases lining up with TRBD1. Germline V gene sequence: CDR1 SQVTM, CDR2 ANQGSEA. The trim removed 6 bases at V and 2 bases at J, leaving 4 bases unmatched. The CDR3 spans 13 residues.

The DNA for the CDR3 is TGTGCCAGCGCCCTAGTGGGAGGGGACAATGAGCAGTTCTTC. Amino acid sequence: CASALVGGDNEQFF. V is TRBV2 and J is TRBJ2-1, with TRBD2 matching 7 bases. The trim removed 8 bases at V and 5 bases at J, leaving 9 bases unmatched. This CDR3 region has 14 residues. In germline, CDR1 is SNHLY, CDR2 FYNNEI.

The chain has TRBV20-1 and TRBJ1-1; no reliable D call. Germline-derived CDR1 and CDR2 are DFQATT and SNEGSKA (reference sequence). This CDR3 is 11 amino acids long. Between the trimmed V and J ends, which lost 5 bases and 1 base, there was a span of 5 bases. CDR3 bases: TGCAGTGCTTACAAGAACACTGAAGCTTTCTTT. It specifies CSAYKNTEAFF.

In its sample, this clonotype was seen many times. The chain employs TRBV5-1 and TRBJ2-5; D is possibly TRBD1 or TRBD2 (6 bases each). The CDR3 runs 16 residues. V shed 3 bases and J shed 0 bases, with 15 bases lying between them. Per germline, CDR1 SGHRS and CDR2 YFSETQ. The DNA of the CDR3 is TGCGCCAGCAGCTCGGGGGCGAGACCGTACCAAGAGACCCAGTACTTC. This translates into CASSSGARPYQETQYF. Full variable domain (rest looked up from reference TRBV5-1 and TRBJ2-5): KAGVTQTPRYLIKTRGQQVTLSCSPISGHRSVSWYQQTPGQGLQFLFEYFSETQRNKGNFPGRFSGRQFSNSRSEMNVSTLELGDSALYLCASSSGARPYQETQYFGPGTRLLVL.

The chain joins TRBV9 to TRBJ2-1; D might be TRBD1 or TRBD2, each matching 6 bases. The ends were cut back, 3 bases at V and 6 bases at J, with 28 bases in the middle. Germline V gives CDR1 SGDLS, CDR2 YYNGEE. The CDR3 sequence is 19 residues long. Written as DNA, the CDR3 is TGTGCCAGCAGCGAGGGGGGCGGGGCAGAGACGGATAACCTCAATGAGCAGTTCTTC. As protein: CASSEGGGAETDNLNEQFF. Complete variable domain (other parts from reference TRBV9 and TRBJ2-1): DSGVTQTPKHLITATGQRVTLRCSPRSGDLSVYWYQQSLDQGLQFLIQYYNGEERAKGNILERFSAQQFPDLHSELNLSSLELGDSALYFCASSEGGGAETDNLNEQFFGPGTRLTVL.

The CDR3 DNA is TGTGCCAGCAGCGGACAGGTTAACACCGGGGAGCTGTTTTTT. Its protein product is CASSGQVNTGELFF. The chain uses TRBV9 and TRBJ2-2, with TRBD1 as a possible D gene (6 bases). Trimming stripped 3 bases from V and 2 bases from J, with 8 bases between. Germline lookup yields CDR1 SGDLS and CDR2 YYNGEE. The CDR3 sequence is 14 residues long.

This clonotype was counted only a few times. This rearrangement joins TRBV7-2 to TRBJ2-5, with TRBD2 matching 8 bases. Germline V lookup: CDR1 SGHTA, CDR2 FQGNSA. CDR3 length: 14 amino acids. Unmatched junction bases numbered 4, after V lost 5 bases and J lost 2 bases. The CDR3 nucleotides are TGTGCCAGCAGCCGGGGGGGCCGACAAGAGACCCAGTACTTC. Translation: CASSRGGRQETQYF.

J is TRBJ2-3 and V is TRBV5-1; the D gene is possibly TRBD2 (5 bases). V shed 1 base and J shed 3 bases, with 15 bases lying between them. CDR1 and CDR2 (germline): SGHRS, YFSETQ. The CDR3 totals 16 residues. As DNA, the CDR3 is TGCGCCAGCAGCTTGCAAGGAGGAAGGGTTACAGATACGCAGTATTTT. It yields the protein CASSLQGGRVTDTQYF.

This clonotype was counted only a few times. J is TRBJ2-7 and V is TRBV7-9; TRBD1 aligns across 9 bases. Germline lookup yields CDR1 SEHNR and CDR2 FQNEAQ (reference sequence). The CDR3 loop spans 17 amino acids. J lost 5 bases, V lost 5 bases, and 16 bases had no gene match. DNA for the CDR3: TGTGCCAGCAGCCCCTACTCAAGGGGGACAGGGTTTAACGAGCAGTACTTC. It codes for CASSPYSRGTGFNEQYF.

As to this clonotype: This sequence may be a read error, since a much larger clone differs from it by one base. This CDR3 reads CASRSGTGNTEAFF. In DNA, the CDR3 is TGTGCCAGCAGGTCCGGGACAGGGAACACTGAAGCTTTCTTT. This sequence joins TRBV28 and TRBJ1-1; 8 nucleotides line up with TRBD1. The CDR3 has 14 residues. Germline V CDR1 and CDR2: MDHEN, SYDVKM. V shed 6 bases and J 1 base; nucleotides not matched to a gene: 4.